This T cell receptor beta chain was obtained from a study of cytomegalovirus exposure and HLA in healthy donors. The CDR3 has 19 amino acids. CDR1 is MNHNS and CDR2 is SASEGT in the germline V gene. The V gene end was trimmed by 8 bases and the J gene end by 0 bases; junction bases not matched to a gene: 16. Findings of the study overall: Presence/absence results assume similar sequencing depth per donor, which may not hold.

Vbeta (60) and Jbeta (13) primers were used in the PCR. The method was immunoSEQ multiplex PCR; TCRdb's version includes in-frame clones alone and lacks a portion of them. The data contain 200,000 to 250,000 clones, 85% to 90% of them singletons. As concerns this clone: Its antigen is not identified.

Donors sampled were nominally healthy, though unrecorded immune exposures were likely. This chain joins TRBV6-1 and TRBJ1-3; 10 nucleotides align to TRBD1. This receptor was identified in a woman in her late teens or twenties in good health and CMV-seronegative. Sequenced: PBMCs. DNA for the CDR3: TGTGCCAGCCGTCAAGACAGGGGGCTCTTCAAATACTCTGGAAACACCATATATTTT. Amino acid sequence: CASRQDRGLFKYSGNTIYF.